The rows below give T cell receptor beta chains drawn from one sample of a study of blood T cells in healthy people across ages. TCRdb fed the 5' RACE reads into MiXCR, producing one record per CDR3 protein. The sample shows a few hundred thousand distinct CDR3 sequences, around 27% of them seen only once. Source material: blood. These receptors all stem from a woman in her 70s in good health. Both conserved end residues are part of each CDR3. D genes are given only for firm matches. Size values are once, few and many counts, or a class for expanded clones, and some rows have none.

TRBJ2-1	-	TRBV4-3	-	TGCGCCAGCAGCCAGGGACTGGATAATGAGCAGTTCTTC	CASSQGLDNEQFF
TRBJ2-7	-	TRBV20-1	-	TGCAGTGCTAGAATGGAAGGGGTTGACTACGAGCAGTACTTC	CSARMEGVDYEQYF
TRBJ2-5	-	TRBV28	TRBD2	TGTGCCAGCAGAGGGACTAGCGGGAGCGAGACCCAGTACTTC	CASRGTSGSETQYF
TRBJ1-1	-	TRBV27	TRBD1	TGTGCCAGCAGTTTCTCGACAGGGACGAGGAACACTGAAGCTTTCTTT	CASSFSTGTRNTEAFF
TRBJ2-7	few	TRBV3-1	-	TGTGCCAGCAGCCGCGTCCCCGGGTACGAGCAGTACTTC	CASSRVPGYEQYF
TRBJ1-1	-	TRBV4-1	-	TGCGCCAGCAGCCAAGCAGGGGACACTGAAGCTTTCTTT	CASSQAGDTEAFF
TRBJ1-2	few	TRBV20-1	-	TGCAGTGCTATCCCTCGGGGGGCGCATGGCTACACCTTC	CSAIPRGAHGYTF
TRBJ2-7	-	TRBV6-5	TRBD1	TGTGCCAGCAAACACCGGGACAGTCGTTCCAACGAGCAGTACTTC	CASKHRDSRSNEQYF
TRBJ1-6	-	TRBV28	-	TGTGCCAGCAGTTTGGGGGGGTCTCCTTCACCCCTCCACTTT	CASSLGGSPSPLHF
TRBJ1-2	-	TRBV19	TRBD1	TGTGCCAGTATACAGGGGAGTGGTGGCTACACCTTC	CASIQGSGGYTF
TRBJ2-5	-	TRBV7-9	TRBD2	TGTGCCAGCAGCTCCTTAGCGGGGTCCGAGACCCAGTACTTC	CASSSLAGSETQYF
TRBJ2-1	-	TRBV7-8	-	TGTGCCGGCCCGATTGGGCAGAGCTCCTACAATGAGCAGTTCTTC	CAGPIGQSSYNEQFF
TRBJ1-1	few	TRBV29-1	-	TGCAGCGTTGAAGATAAAGGGGAAGCGGACACTGAAGCTTTCTTT	CSVEDKGEADTEAFF
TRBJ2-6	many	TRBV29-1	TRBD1	TGCAGCATTCAGGGGGTCGGGGACTCTGGGGCCAACGTCCTGACTTTC	CSIQGVGDSGANVLTF
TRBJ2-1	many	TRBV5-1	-	TGCGCCAGCAGCATTGGACAGCGAGCCTACAATGAGCAGTTCTTC	CASSIGQRAYNEQFF
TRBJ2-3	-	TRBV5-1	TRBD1	TGCGCCAGCAGCTACTCAGGGGGCAGGGATACGCAGTATTTT	CASSYSGGRDTQYF
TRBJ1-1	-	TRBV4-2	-	TGTGCCAGCAGCCAAGCCGAAGCGGGGTCTGAAGCTTTCTTT	CASSQAEAGSEAFF
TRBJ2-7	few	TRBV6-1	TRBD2	TGTGCCAGCAGTGAAAGTTCCGGCGGGAGTGTTGGGTACGAGCAGTACTTC	CASSESSGGSVGYEQYF
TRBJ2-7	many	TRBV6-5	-	TGTGCCAGCAGTTACTCCCCACAGTACGAGCAGTACTTC	CASSYSPQYEQYF
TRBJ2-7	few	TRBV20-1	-	TGCAGTGCTAGAAGGGCAGGCCTCTCCTACGAGCAGTACTTC	CSARRAGLSYEQYF
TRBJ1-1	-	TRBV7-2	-	TGTGCCAGCAGCAAAGAAATGAACACTGAAGCTTTCTTT	CASSKEMNTEAFF
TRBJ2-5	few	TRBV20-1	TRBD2	TGCAGTGCTAGATGGTTCGCTAGCGGGACCAGTGAGACCCAGTACTTC	CSARWFASGTSETQYF
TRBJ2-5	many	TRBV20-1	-	TGCAGTGCTCCAGGACCCCAGGCGGAAGAGACCCAGTACTTC	CSAPGPQAEETQYF
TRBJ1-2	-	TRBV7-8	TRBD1	TGTGCCAGCAGCCAACCCGGGACAGGGAATGATGGCTACACCTTC	CASSQPGTGNDGYTF
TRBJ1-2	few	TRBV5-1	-	TGCGCCAGCAGCTCGGACGGGAACTATGGCTACACCTTC	CASSSDGNYGYTF
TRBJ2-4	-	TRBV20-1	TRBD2	TGCAGTGCTAGAGATGTCCCCCTAGCGGCGTCGGGGAGCATTCAGTACTTC	CSARDVPLAASGSIQYF
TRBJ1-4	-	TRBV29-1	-	TGCAGCGTTGAACTGGACCCCAGCCTGGATGAAAAACTGTTTTTT	CSVELDPSLDEKLFF
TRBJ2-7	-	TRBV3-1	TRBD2	TGTGCCAGCAGCCAACCAGGGGGGACTAGCGGCCCGCTCGAGCAGTACTTC	CASSQPGGTSGPLEQYF
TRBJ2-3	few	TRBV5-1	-	TGCGCCAGCAGCTTTTCCAGGGGTTACGATGAGCAGTATTTT	CASSFSRGYDEQYF
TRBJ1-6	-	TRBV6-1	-	TGTGCCAGCAAGGACAGCCTTAATTCACCCCTCCACTTT	CASKDSLNSPLHF
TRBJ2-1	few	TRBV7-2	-	TGTGCCAGCAGCTCCTCCGCGAGTAGCTCCTACAATGAGCAGTTCTTC	CASSSSASSSYNEQFF
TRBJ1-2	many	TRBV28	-	TGTGCCAGCAGTTTTACGCCGGGGTACTATGGCTACACCTTC	CASSFTPGYYGYTF
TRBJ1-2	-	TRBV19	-	TGTGCCAGTAGTATCCAGACTAACTATGGCTACACCTTC	CASSIQTNYGYTF
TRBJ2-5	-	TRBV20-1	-	TGCAGTGGGCAGGCCTTCGGGGAGACCCAGTACTTC	CSGQAFGETQYF
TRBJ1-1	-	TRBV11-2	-	TGTGCCAGCAGCTCACCACCGGGGACTGAAGCTTTCTTT	CASSSPPGTEAFF
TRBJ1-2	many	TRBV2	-	TGTGCCAGCAGTGAACTTTCTGGACAAGAAGGCTACACCTTC	CASSELSGQEGYTF
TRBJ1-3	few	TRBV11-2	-	TGTGCCAGCACGATGGACAGAAATGGAAACACCATATATTTT	CASTMDRNGNTIYF
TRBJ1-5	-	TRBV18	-	TGTGCCAGCTCACCCCCCGGGAGGGCTAATCAGCCCCAGCATTTT	CASSPPGRANQPQHF
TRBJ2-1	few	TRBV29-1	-	TGCAGCGTTGACAGCTCCTACAATGAGCAGTTCTTC	CSVDSSYNEQFF
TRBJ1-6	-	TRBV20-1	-	TGCAGTGTTCAGAATGGGCCTTATTCACCCCTCCACTTT	CSVQNGPYSPLHF
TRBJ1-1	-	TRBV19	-	TGTGCCAGTAAGGGGACGGCAGGGTTGAACACTGAAGCTTTCTTT	CASKGTAGLNTEAFF
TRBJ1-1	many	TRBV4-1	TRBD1	TGCGCCAGCAGCCGAGACAGACAGGGTGGCACTGAAGCTTTCTTT	CASSRDRQGGTEAFF
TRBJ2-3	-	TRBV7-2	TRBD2	TGTGCCAGCAGCTTAGCGGGGACTAGCGGGACCCGCACAGATACGCAGTATTTT	CASSLAGTSGTRTDTQYF
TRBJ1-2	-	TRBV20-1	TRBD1	TGCAGTGCTCCGGGACAGGGGGCTTGGCGAGGCTACACCTTC	CSAPGQGAWRGYTF
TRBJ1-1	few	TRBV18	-	TGTGCCAGCTCACCGGATCTGAACACTGAAGCTTTCTTT	CASSPDLNTEAFF
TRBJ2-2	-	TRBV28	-	TGTGCCAGCAGTTTGCCCAGGGGAGGGAAAACCGGGGAGCTGTTTTTT	CASSLPRGGKTGELFF
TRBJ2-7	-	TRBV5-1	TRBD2	TGCGCCAGCAGCTTGGGGTCTAGCGGGAACCCCTACGAGCAGTACTTC	CASSLGSSGNPYEQYF
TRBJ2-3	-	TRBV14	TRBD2	TGTGCCAGCAGCCCAGCGGGAGGGCGTACGCAGTACTTT	CASSPAGGRTQYF
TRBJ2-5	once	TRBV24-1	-	TGTGCCACCAGTGATCTGGACCGGACCCAGTACTTC	CATSDLDRTQYF
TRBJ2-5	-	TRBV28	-	TGTGCCAGCTCCCCCAGCCCCAGTGGCTTC	CASSPSPSGF
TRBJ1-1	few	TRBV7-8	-	TGTGCCAGCAGCGGCCGAGGGACCCCCAGGGGCACTGAAGCTTTCTTT	CASSGRGTPRGTEAFF
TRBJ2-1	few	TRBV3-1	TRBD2	TGTGCCAGCAGCACCACTAGCGGGAGGGTCTACAATGAGCAGTTCTTC	CASSTTSGRVYNEQFF
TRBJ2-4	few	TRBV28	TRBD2	TGTGCCAGCAGTACCCGACTAGCGGGAGAACTAAACATTCAGTACTTC	CASSTRLAGELNIQYF
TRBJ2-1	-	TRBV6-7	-	TGTGCCAGCAGTTACGACGGTCTAGAGCAGTTCTTC	CASSYDGLEQFF
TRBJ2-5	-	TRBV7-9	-	TGTGCCAGCAGCCCTTCGGAGTTAAAAGAGACCCAGTACTTC	CASSPSELKETQYF
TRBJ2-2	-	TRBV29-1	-	TGCAGCGTTGCTCTGCGGGGGAACACCGGGGAGCTGTTTTTT	CSVALRGNTGELFF
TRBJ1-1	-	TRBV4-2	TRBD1	TGTGCCAGCAGACCTCCCGACAGGGGGTCTATGAACACTGAAGCTTTCTTT	CASRPPDRGSMNTEAFF
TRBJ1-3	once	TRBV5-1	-	TGCGCCAGCAGCCCCCAGGGGTCTGGAAACACCATATATTTT	CASSPQGSGNTIYF
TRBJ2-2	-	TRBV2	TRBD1	TGTGCCAGCATGGTGCAGGGGGCCGGCGGGGAGCTGTTTTTT	CASMVQGAGGELFF
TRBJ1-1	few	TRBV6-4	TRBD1	TGTGCCAGCAGTGAGAATTCAGGGGGGGTCACTGAAGCTTTCTTT	CASSENSGGVTEAFF